These 15 T cell receptor beta chains share one sample of origin, sequenced in a study of T-cell memory formation after mild COVID-19 listed by TCRdb under 2021. The library came from 5' RACE. The listed sequencing device is Illumina NovaSeq 6000. In-frame beta chains were kept once TCRdb had trimmed the public reads at Q25 with fastp and called clones with MiXCR. CDR3 protein duplicates are merged, each entry listing the most common genes and DNA. Counted in this sample were under 400,000 distinct CDR3 sequences; around 28% of them appeared once. The ten largest clones capture approximately 12% of the sample. The sequencing input was PBMCs or a T cell subset sorted from them (not recorded which). All receptors come from an adult woman who had mild COVID-19 (a few samples of this study predate the infection). The sample titles of this study are shuffled in the database, so cell type and time point are left out; the donor was told from shared clones.

The rearrangement links TRBV7-3 to TRBJ2-1, with 7 nucleotides matching TRBD2. The CDR3 sequence is 18 residues long. From germline, CDR1 is SGHTA and CDR2 FQGTGA. V was clipped by 5 bases and J by 3 bases; unmatched bases: 16. The CDR3, as DNA: TGTGCCAGCAGCACCCGGACCCGACTAGCCCGGGTCTACAATGAGCAGTTCTTC. This sequence encodes CASSTRTRLARVYNEQFF.

J is TRBJ1-5 and V is TRBV24-1, with 9 bases identical to TRBD1. Germline CDR1 KGHDR, CDR2 SFDVKD. The CDR3 loop spans 15 amino acids. With 3 bases clipped from V and 5 bases from J, the junction kept 4 bases outside the gene matches. This chain's CDR3 is CATSDGTGIDQPQHF. CDR3 in DNA: TGTGCCACCAGTGATGGGACAGGGATCGATCAGCCCCAGCATTTT.

The chain employs TRBV7-8 and TRBJ2-6; D uncertain. Trimming cost V 3 bases and J 0 bases, with 12 bases left between them. Germline loops: CDR1 SGHVS, CDR2 FQNEAQ. This CDR3 has 17 residues. CDR3 amino acids: CASSFSATISGANVLTF. As DNA, the CDR3 is TGTGCCAGCAGCTTCTCGGCTACGATCTCTGGGGCCAACGTCCTGACTTTC.

The genes are TRBV27 and TRBJ2-3, with a possible D match to TRBD1 (6 bases). From germline, CDR1 is MNHEY and CDR2 SMNVEV (reference sequence). The CDR3 length is 15 residues. V was cut by 6 bases and J by 1 base, with 14 bases left in between. Here the CDR3 DNA reads TGTGCCAGCAGCAACAGGGTCCCGGGCACAGATACGCAGTATTTT. This codes for CASSNRVPGTDTQYF.

This clonotype was detected only a few times. The V and J genes are TRBV7-6 and TRBJ2-2; D call uncertain. The ends were cut back, 1 base at V and 1 base at J, with 4 bases in the middle. The CDR3 spans 14 residues. Germline assignment: CDR1 SGHVS and CDR2 FNYEAQ. As DNA, the CDR3 is TGTGCCAGCAGCTTAGAGCAGAACACCGGGGAGCTGTTTTTT. This gives the protein CASSLEQNTGELFF.

This chain joins TRBV2 and TRBJ2-5; TRBD2 aligns across 8 bases. Germline lookup yields CDR1 SNHLY and CDR2 FYNNEI. V trimming: 2 bases; J trimming: 3 bases; junction bases outside the gene matches: 5. CDR3 length equals 15 residues. CDR3 sequence reads: CASSERGLVKETQYF. The CDR3 DNA follows: TGTGCCAGCAGTGAAAGGGGACTAGTCAAAGAGACCCAGTACTTC.

This clonotype was seen a few times. A junction boundary mismatches the germline segment, possibly from a read error. The rearrangement uses TRBV10-3 and TRBJ2-5, with 7 positions matching TRBD2. This CDR3 region has 15 residues. CDR1 is ENHRY and CDR2 is SYGVKD in the germline V gene. The CDR3 bases are TGTACCATCAGTGAGTCTCCGGGAGGAGGAGAGACCCAGTACTTC. It encodes CTISESPGGGETQYF.

This rearrangement joins TRBV10-3 to TRBJ2-5; 9 positions match TRBD1. Germline CDR1 and CDR2: ENHRY and SYGVKD. Unmatched junction bases numbered 17, after V lost 7 bases and J lost 5 bases. The CDR3 has 17 residues. The DNA of the CDR3 is TGTGCCATCAAGGCCGCTCCGGGACAGGGTGAGGGGGAGACCCAGTACTTC. Amino acid sequence: CAIKAAPGQGEGETQYF.

This clonotype occurred a few times. The chain links TRBV20-1 to TRBJ2-3, with D uncertain. The CDR3 totals 13 residues. In germline, CDR1 is DFQATT, CDR2 SNEGSKA (reference sequence). The V and J ends lost 8 bases and 0 bases respectively, with 12 bases between them. DNA for the CDR3: TGCAGTTTATCTGCCGCTAGCACAGATACGCAGTATTTT. It yields the protein CSLSAASTDTQYF.

This clonotype was recorded a few times. This chain connects TRBV5-1 to TRBJ1-3; D is possibly TRBD1 (5 bases). Deletions cut 4 bases from V and 0 bases from J, with 14 bases between. The CDR3 has 16 residues. Per the germline V gene, CDR1 is SGHRS and CDR2 is YFSETQ. The CDR3, as DNA: TGCGCCAGCAGCCCCGACGCAGGGAGCTCTGGAAACACCATATATTTT. This gives the protein CASSPDAGSSGNTIYF.

The V call is TRBV5-1, the J call TRBJ1-2; possibly TRBD1 for D (5 bases). The CDR3 loop spans 13 amino acids. CDR1 and CDR2 from the germline V gene are SGHRS and YFSETQ. V lost 4 bases and J lost 4, with 11 bases in between. CDR3 nucleotide sequence: TGCGCCAGCAGCCTCCTGGGGACCTATGGCTACACCTTC. Amino acid sequence: CASSLLGTYGYTF.

This clonotype was seen a few times. The gene calls are TRBV6-2 or TRBV6-3 and TRBJ2-1; 15 bases are shared with TRBD2. V gave up 6 bases and J gave up 0 bases; unmatched junction bases: 9. Germline V gene lookup returns CDR1 MNHEY and CDR2 SVGEGT. The CDR3 is made up of 19 amino acids. CDR3 in amino acids: CASSSQGTSGGSSYNEQFF. CDR3 nucleotides: TGTGCCAGCAGCTCCCAAGGGACTAGCGGGGGGAGCTCCTACAATGAGCAGTTCTTC.

In this sample, this clonotype turned up a few times. The rearrangement joins TRBV20-1 to TRBJ2-7; TRBD1 might be the D (7 bases). Per germline, CDR1 DFQATT and CDR2 SNEGSKA (reference sequence). The CDR3 contains 12 residues. In DNA form, the CDR3 reads TGCAGCCTTGGGGGGACAGCCTACGAGCAGTACTTC. Translating it yields CSLGGTAYEQYF.

The sample holds a few counts of this clonotype. The chain carries TRBV5-1 and TRBJ2-2; tentatively, D is TRBD1 (5 bases). Trimming took off 0 bases at V and 2 bases at J, with 11 bases between the two ends. There are 16 residues in the CDR3. Germline V CDR1 and CDR2: SGHRS, YFSETQ. The CDR3 sequence is CASSLAGLPNTGELFF. The CDR3 coding sequence is TGCGCCAGCAGCTTGGCAGGGCTTCCAAACACCGGGGAGCTGTTTTTT.

V usage is TRBV6-5 and J usage is TRBJ2-7, with 8 nucleotides matching TRBD2. The CDR3 length is 18 residues. V shed 5 bases, J shed 1 base, and the junction held 16 bases outside the gene matches. The germline gives CDR1 MNHEY, CDR2 SVGAGI. CDR3 amino acids: CASSQRLGLGGVSYEQYF. The CDR3 region has the DNA TGTGCCAGCAGTCAGCGGCTGGGACTAGGGGGAGTATCCTACGAGCAGTACTTC.